Each of the 12 T cell receptor beta chains below was sequenced from the same sample in a study of cytomegalovirus exposure and HLA in healthy donors. Amplification used 60 Vbeta primers and 13 Jbeta primers. The assay was immunoSEQ multiplex PCR, and TCRdb's table has in-frame clones only and misses some. Of 170,000 or so clones listed, approximately 82% are singletons. The sample consisted of PBMCs. The receptors here all came from a woman younger than 45 in good health and CMV-seronegative.

The rearrangement links TRBV4-3 to TRBJ2-1, with 10 bases aligning to TRBD2. Trimming removed 0 bases from V and 2 bases from J; junction bases left unmatched: 19. The CDR3 totals 22 residues. Germline loops: CDR1 LGHNA, CDR2 YSLEER. Here the CDR3 reads CASSQDPPIGSMSGRAYNEQFF. The CDR3 DNA follows: TGCGCCAGCAGCCAAGATCCACCTATTGGGAGCATGAGCGGGAGGGCCTACAATGAGCAGTTCTTC.

This chain joins TRBV5-4 and TRBJ2-1, with 8 bases that match TRBD2. CDR3 size: 15 residues. V was pared by 3 bases and J by 1 base, with 3 bases of the junction left unmatched. Germline V gives CDR1 SGHNT, CDR2 YYREEE (reference sequence). For the CDR3, the DNA is TGTGCCAGCAGCTGGAAGCGGGAGTCCTACAATGAGCAGTTCTTC. This gives the protein CASSWKRESYNEQFF.

The V call is TRBV7-9, the J call TRBJ1-4; D gene ambiguous. This CDR3 has 15 amino acids. V lost 2 bases and J lost 2, with 9 bases in between. Germline assignment: CDR1 SEHNR and CDR2 FQNEAQ (reference sequence). This CDR3 reads CASSLNAATNEKLFF. For the CDR3, the DNA is TGTGCCAGCAGCTTAAACGCGGCCACTAATGAAAAACTGTTTTTT.

This clone has only a few counts. The rearrangement joins TRBV2 to TRBJ1-1, with a tentative D call TRBD1 (5 bases). CDR3 length: 13 residues. Trimming took 7 bases from V and 1 from J, leaving 10 bases between them. In germline, CDR1 is SNHLY, CDR2 FYNNEI. The DNA of the CDR3 is TGTGCCAGCAAGTTCAGGGCGAACACTGAAGCTTTCTTT. Amino acids: CASKFRANTEAFF.

The chain has TRBV6-5 and TRBJ2-3, with D uncertain. This CDR3 has 13 residues. Germline lookup yields CDR1 MNHEY and CDR2 SVGAGI. Deletions cut 6 bases from V and 3 bases from J, with 10 bases between. CDR3 region: CASRYGRTDTQYF. The CDR3 DNA reads as TGTGCCAGCAGGTACGGGCGTACAGATACGCAGTATTTT.

The rearrangement uses TRBV5-1 and TRBJ1-1, with no clear D. Germline V gene data show CDR1 as SGHRS and CDR2 as YFSETQ. The CDR3 is 13 amino acids. V lost 0 bases, J lost 1 base, and 4 bases lay in between. The DNA of the CDR3 is TGCGCCAGCAGCTTGGGGAGGAACACTGAAGCTTTCTTT. Translating it yields CASSLGRNTEAFF.

CDR3 residues: CASSLHTYEQYF. Written as DNA, the CDR3 is TGCGCCAGCAGCTTACATACCTACGAGCAGTACTTC. The chain has TRBV5-1 and TRBJ2-7; D not resolved. V was cut by 2 bases and J by 2 bases, with 5 bases left in between. CDR1 and CDR2 (germline): SGHRS, YFSETQ. The CDR3 covers 12 residues.

Remarks on this clone: One end of the junction is discordant with germline, which a read error may explain. V usage is TRBV7-9 and J usage is TRBJ2-7, with D perhaps TRBD2 (7 bases). The CDR3 loop spans 13 amino acids. Germline V gene lookup returns CDR1 SEHNR and CDR2 FQNEAQ (reference sequence). CDR3 amino acids: CSSSLGGAGEQYF. Here the CDR3 DNA reads TGTTCCAGCAGCTTGGGGGGGGCCGGCGAGCAGTACTTC.

The chain has TRBV5-4 and TRBJ1-1; D may be TRBD1 (5 bases). CDR3 length: 14 residues. From germline, CDR1 is SGHNT and CDR2 YYREEE (reference sequence). V was shortened by 3 bases and J by 0 bases, with 9 bases between the two germline ends. CDR3 in amino acids: CASSSTAMNTEAFF. The CDR3 nucleotides are TGTGCCAGCAGCTCGACAGCCATGAACACTGAAGCTTTCTTT.

V gene TRBV6-1 combines with J gene TRBJ2-7; the D is unclear. The CDR3 contains 14 residues. CDR1 MNHNS and CDR2 SASEGT come from the germline V gene. Between the trimmed V and J ends, which lost 1 base and 4 bases, there was a span of 11 bases. CDR3: CASSEVGSQYEQYF. Here the CDR3 DNA reads TGTGCCAGCAGTGAAGTGGGCAGCCAGTACGAGCAGTACTTC.

The rearrangement links TRBV10-3 to TRBJ1-6; D possibly corresponds to TRBD1 (5 bases). CDR3 length equals 13 residues. Germline CDR1 reads ENHRY; CDR2 reads SYGVKD. V shed 4 bases and J shed 8 bases, with 9 bases lying between them. The CDR3 spells CAISAQADSPLHF. The CDR3 DNA reads TGTGCCATCAGTGCACAGGCTGATTCACCCCTCCACTTT.

This chain connects TRBV7-2 to TRBJ2-1, with a possible D match to TRBD2 (6 bases). Trimming removed 5 bases from V and 10 bases from J, with 12 bases in between. CDR3 length: 12 amino acids. CDR1 is SGHTA and CDR2 is FQGNSA in the germline V gene. CDR3 in DNA: TGTGCCAGCAGCCAGACTAGTTGGGAGCAGTTCTTC. This sequence encodes CASSQTSWEQFF.